Each of the 30 T cell receptor delta chains below was sequenced from the same sample in a study of gammadelta T cells in human blood. TCRdb re-called the RT-PCR reads with CATT. Among roughly 2,000 delta-chain clones listed, around 2.8% were seen once. Sequencing used Vgamma9Vdelta2 gamma-delta T cells from fetal blood. Source of these receptors: a human fetus.

By sample fraction, this clone is medium-sized. Different DNA sequences within this sample yield the same CDR3. The rearrangement links TRDV2 to TRDJ3; 8 bases agree with TRDD3. The CDR3 has 16 amino acids. V lost 3 bases to trimming and J lost 0 bases; unmatched junction nucleotides: 0. Germline-derived CDR1 and CDR2 are GEAIGNYY and EKD. Written as DNA, the CDR3 is TGTGCCTGTGACGGGATACGCTCCTGGGACACCCGACAGATGTTTTTC. Translating gives CACDGIRSWDTRQMFF.

This clone is labeled medium-sized. Other DNA sequences in the same sample also yield this CDR3. The chain links TRDV2 to TRDJ2; 10 bases map to TRDD3. The germline CDR1 and CDR2 sequences are GEAIGNYY and EKD. This CDR3 comprises 14 residues. V was clipped by 0 bases and J by 6 bases; unmatched bases: 0. The CDR3 region is CACDTWGIPAQLFF. The CDR3 DNA reads TGTGCCTGTGACACCTGGGGGATACCAGCACAACTCTTCTTT.

This clone is deemed medium-sized (0.01 to 0.1%). This chain links TRDV2 with TRDJ1, with 11 bases identical to TRDD3. The CDR3 totals 17 residues. The germline CDR1 and CDR2 sequences are GEAIGNYY and EKD. The V gene end was trimmed by 4 bases and the J gene end by 0 bases; junction bases not matched to a gene: 9. The CDR3 sequence: CACEELGDKIYTDKLIF. The CDR3 DNA reads as TGTGCCTGTGAGGAACTGGGGGATAAAATTTACACCGATAAACTCATCTTT.

This clone is categorized as medium-sized. A much larger clone differs from this one at a single base, so this may be a read error. Other DNA variants within this sample encode the same CDR3. The chain carries TRDV2 and TRDJ3; 10 nucleotides match TRDD3. V was pared by 3 bases and J by 1 base, with 2 bases of the junction left unmatched. The germline gives CDR1 GEAIGNYY, CDR2 EKD. CDR3 size: 17 residues. The CDR3 spells CACDVLGDSWDTRQMFF. In DNA form, the CDR3 reads TGTGCCTGTGACGTACTGGGGGATTCCTGGGACACCCGACAGATGTTTTTC.

By share, this clone counts as medium-sized. The genes are TRDV2 and TRDJ3; 8 bases are shared with TRDD3. The CDR3 covers 17 residues. The J segment lost 0 bases and the V segment lost 3 bases, leaving 3 bases of the junction unmatched. CDR1 GEAIGNYY and CDR2 EKD come from the germline V gene. The CDR3 is CACDYWGFSWDTRQMFF. The CDR3 coding sequence is TGTGCCTGTGACTACTGGGGGTTCTCCTGGGACACCCGACAGATGTTTTTC.

In this sample, this clone is large (0.1 to 1%). This sample includes further DNA sequences coding for the same CDR3. This sequence joins TRDV2 and TRDJ3; TRDD3 agrees at 11 bases. Trimming at V came to 3 bases and at J to 0 bases, leaving 3 bases not matched to a gene. CDR1 and CDR2 (germline): GEAIGNYY, EKD. This CDR3 comprises 18 residues. The DNA of the CDR3 is TGTGCCTGTGACGTACTGGGGGATAGCTCCTGGGACACCCGACAGATGTTTTTC. This sequence encodes CACDVLGDSSWDTRQMFF.

By its share, this clone is medium-sized. The V and J genes are TRDV2 and TRDJ3; 10 positions agree with TRDD3. The V gene's germline CDR1 is GEAIGNYY and CDR2 EKD. Trimming took 0 bases from V and 0 from J; bases not matched to a gene: 7. CDR3 length equals 20 residues. CDR3 residues: CACDTVLGDSSSWDTRQMFF. CDR3 nucleotide sequence: TGTGCCTGTGACACCGTACTGGGGGATTCTAGCTCCTGGGACACCCGACAGATGTTTTTC.

This clone rates as medium-sized. The chain is built from TRDV2 and TRDJ3, with 11 nucleotides matching TRDD3. This CDR3 has 19 residues. Trimming removed 0 bases from V and 0 bases from J; junction bases left unmatched: 3. CDR1 and CDR2 (germline): GEAIGNYY, EKD. The CDR3 DNA follows: TGTGCCTGTGACACCTGGGGGATACGCGGCTCCTGGGACACCCGACAGATGTTTTTC. This translates into CACDTWGIRGSWDTRQMFF.

By share, this clone ranks as medium-sized. The chain has TRDV2 and TRDJ3; 11 bases map to TRDD3. The V and J ends lost 3 bases and 1 base, in that order; junction bases with no gene match: 4. Germline V CDR1 and CDR2: GEAIGNYY, EKD. CDR3 size: 18 residues. CDR3 sequence: CACDGLGDKSWDTRQMFF. DNA for the CDR3: TGTGCCTGTGACGGACTGGGGGATAAGTCCTGGGACACCCGACAGATGTTTTTC.

This clone is medium-sized within its sample. The rearrangement joins TRDV2 to TRDJ2, with 13 bases fitting TRDD3. The CDR3 length is 20 residues. Trimming removed 3 bases from V and 0 bases from J; junction bases left unmatched: 12. Germline lookup yields CDR1 GEAIGNYY and CDR2 EKD. The CDR3 coding sequence is TGTGCCTGTGACCCTGTACTGGGGGATACGCGCATGGCTTTGACAGCACAACTCTTCTTT. Protein product: CACDPVLGDTRMALTAQLFF.

This clone is medium-sized (0.01 to 0.1%) in the sample. This chain connects TRDV2 to TRDJ1; 13 nucleotides match TRDD3. This CDR3 contains 17 residues. Germline trimming cut 3 bases from V and 0 bases from J; bases unmatched to any gene: 6. Germline CDR1 is GEAIGNYY and CDR2 is EKD. The CDR3 protein is CACDLLGDTGYTDKLIF. The CDR3 nucleotides are TGTGCCTGTGACCTACTGGGGGATACGGGGTACACCGATAAACTCATCTTT.

In its sample, this clone was seen a few times. A far more abundant clone sits one base away, making this likely a read error. Different DNA sequences within this sample yield the same CDR3. The V call is TRDV2, the J call TRDJ3, with TRDD3 identical over 8 bases. V dropped 2 bases and J dropped 0; count of bases not matched to a gene: 5. Germline lookup yields CDR1 GEAIGNYY and CDR2 EKD. The CDR3 is made up of 18 amino acids. CDR3 in amino acids: CACDNTGGYSWDTRQMFF. The CDR3 nucleotides are TGTGCCTGTGACAATACTGGGGGTTACTCCTGGGACACCCGACAGATGTTTTTC.

This clone is deemed medium-sized (0.01 to 0.1%). This rearrangement joins TRDV2 to TRDJ3; 8 positions agree with TRDD3. This CDR3 is 19 amino acids long. Trimming took 3 bases from V and 0 from J; bases not matched to a gene: 9. The germline V gene has CDR1 GEAIGNYY and CDR2 EKD. This chain's CDR3 is CACDDVLGGSSWDTRQMFF. The CDR3 nucleotides read TGTGCCTGTGACGACGTACTGGGGGGCAGCTCCTGGGACACCCGACAGATGTTTTTC.

This clone qualifies as medium-sized (0.01 to 0.1%). The gene calls are TRDV2 and TRDJ3; 12 bases match TRDD3. V lost 5 bases, J lost 2 bases, and 6 bases stayed unmatched. The CDR3 consists of 18 residues. The germline V gene has CDR1 GEAIGNYY and CDR2 EKD. The CDR3 region has the DNA TGTGCCTGTGTTGGACTGGGGGATACTACCTGGGACACCCGACAGATGTTTTTC. Translating it yields CACVGLGDTTWDTRQMFF.

Judged by abundance, this clone is medium-sized. The sample carries other DNA sequences with the same CDR3. The genes are TRDV2 and TRDJ3; 13 bases align to TRDD3. V lost 0 bases, J lost 3 bases, and 4 bases stayed unmatched. This CDR3 is built from 19 residues. Germline CDR1 reads GEAIGNYY; CDR2 reads EKD. The chain's CDR3 is CACDTVLGDTSWDTRQMFF. CDR3 nucleotides: TGTGCCTGTGACACCGTACTGGGGGATACGAGCTGGGACACCCGACAGATGTTTTTC.

A J gene of TRDJ1 was called, though the V gene was not; the table's D call, TRDD3, has no DNA check behind it. This CDR3 region has 15 residues. In nucleotides, the CDR3 is TGTGCCTGTGACACCCCGAGGGATCACGCCGATAAACTCATCTTT. Its protein is CACDTPRDHADKLIF.

There are a few counts of this clone. The chain employs TRDV2 and TRDJ2, with 7 bases identical to TRDD3. J lost 8 bases, V lost 3 bases, and 14 bases had no gene match. The germline CDR1 and CDR2 sequences are GEAIGNYY and EKD. This CDR3 comprises 16 residues. Here the CDR3 DNA reads TGTGCCTGTGACTCACTGGGGCCTTCAGACACGGCACAACTCTTCTTT. This encodes CACDSLGPSDTAQLFF.

This clone rates as medium-sized. The V call is TRDV2, the J call TRDJ3; TRDD3 aligns across 10 bases. The germline V gene has CDR1 GEAIGNYY and CDR2 EKD. The V segment lost 0 bases and the J segment 2 bases; nucleotides outside the gene matches: 6. The CDR3 consists of 19 residues. This chain's CDR3 is CACDTVLGDHAWDTRQMFF. For the CDR3, the DNA is TGTGCCTGTGACACCGTACTGGGGGATCACGCCTGGGACACCCGACAGATGTTTTTC.

Within the sample, this clone is medium-sized. V gene TRDV2 combines with J gene TRDJ3, with a possible D match to TRDD3 (6 bases). The CDR3 is made up of 20 amino acids. Trimming cost V 0 bases and J 0 bases, with 17 bases left between them. CDR1 and CDR2 (germline): GEAIGNYY, EKD. The CDR3 here is CACDTGGGGPGSWDTRQMFF. As DNA, the CDR3 is TGTGCCTGTGACACCGGAGGTGGGGGTCCTGGCTCCTGGGACACCCGACAGATGTTTTTC.

By share, this clone counts as medium-sized. The limits of the CDR3 on the DNA are not certain, so only TCRdb's listed CDR3 is given. This chain uses TRAV29/DV5 with TRDJ3; the table's D call of TRDD3 was not tested on the DNA. The germline V gene encodes CDR1 NSMFDY and CDR2 ISSIKDK. The CDR3 numbers 19 amino acids, ends counted. The CDR3 sequence: CSVLLCSKLGDRDTRQMFF.

This clone is deemed medium-sized (0.01 to 0.1%). V gene TRDV2 combines with J gene TRDJ1; 11 positions agree with TRDD3. Per germline, CDR1 GEAIGNYY and CDR2 EKD. This CDR3 contains 20 residues. V lost 0 bases to trimming and J lost 0 bases; unmatched junction nucleotides: 14. CDR3 in amino acids: CACDTVYAGGYYRYTDKLIF. In DNA, the CDR3 is TGTGCCTGTGACACCGTCTATGCTGGGGGATACTATCGGTACACCGATAAACTCATCTTT.

This clone was counted between two and nine times. The protein TCRdb gives is from a much larger clone and does not agree with this DNA's translation at residue 9, likely a read error; the protein shown here comes from the DNA. The rearrangement joins TRDV2 to TRDJ2; TRDD3 matches 9 bases. Germline V gene data show CDR1 as GEAIGNYY and CDR2 as EKD. This CDR3 has 15 amino acids. J lost 5 bases, V lost 0 bases, and 3 bases had no gene match. CDR3 DNA: TGTGCCTGTGACACCGTGGGGGATATTACAGCACAACTCTTCTTT. The encoded protein is CACDTVGDITAQLFF.

Relative to its sample, this clone is medium-sized. The sample holds other DNA sequences that translate to the same CDR3. The genes are TRDV2 and TRDJ3; 9 nucleotides agree with TRDD3. With 2 bases clipped from V and 2 bases from J, the junction kept 6 bases outside the gene matches. Germline V gene lookup returns CDR1 GEAIGNYY and CDR2 EKD. This CDR3 has 18 residues. In DNA form, the CDR3 reads TGTGCCTGTGACAAAGTACTGGGGGACACCTGGGACACCCGACAGATGTTTTTC. Translated, it gives CACDKVLGDTWDTRQMFF.

This clone has only a few counts. This chain links TRDV2 with TRDJ3, with TRDD3 identical over 9 bases. Unmatched junction bases numbered 2, after V lost 0 bases and J lost 6 bases. This CDR3 has 16 residues. Germline CDR1 reads GEAIGNYY; CDR2 reads EKD. The DNA of the CDR3 is TGTGCCTGTGACACCTGGGGGATATTGGACACCCGACAGATGTTTTTC. Protein: CACDTWGILDTRQMFF.

This clone is medium-sized. V and J are TRDV2 and TRDJ3; D remains unclear. CDR3 length: 19 residues. Trimming shortened V by 0 bases and J by 1 base, and 15 bases separated the two germline ends. Germline CDR1 is GEAIGNYY and CDR2 is EKD. The CDR3 is CACDTVKGYLSWDTRQMFF. The DNA for the CDR3 is TGTGCCTGTGACACCGTCAAAGGTTACCTTTCCTGGGACACCCGACAGATGTTTTTC.

This clone rates as medium-sized (0.01 to 0.1%). The rearrangement joins TRDV2 to TRDJ3, with 9 nucleotides matching TRDD3. V lost 0 bases, J lost 2 bases, and 7 bases stayed unmatched. This CDR3 is 19 amino acids long. The germline gives CDR1 GEAIGNYY, CDR2 EKD. The CDR3 loop reads CACDTVVLGDTWDTRQMFF. CDR3 nucleotides: TGTGCCTGTGACACCGTTGTACTGGGGGACACCTGGGACACCCGACAGATGTTTTTC.

This clone rates as medium-sized (0.01 to 0.1%). Other nucleotide sequences in the sample specify the same CDR3. The chain employs TRDV2 and TRDJ3; 10 bases map to TRDD3. The V gene end was trimmed by 0 bases and the J gene end by 3 bases; junction bases not matched to a gene: 4. CDR3 length: 18 amino acids. CDR1 and CDR2 from the germline V gene are GEAIGNYY and EKD. DNA for the CDR3: TGTGCCTGTGACACCGGGGGATACGCGAACTGGGACACCCGACAGATGTTTTTC. Translating it yields CACDTGGYANWDTRQMFF.

In its sample, this clone is medium-sized. Other DNA sequences in the same sample also yield this CDR3. The V call is TRDV2, the J call TRDJ3; 11 bases line up with TRDD3. CDR1 is GEAIGNYY, CDR2 EKD, per germline. This CDR3 region has 19 residues. V dropped 1 base and J dropped 0; count of bases not matched to a gene: 4. CDR3 amino acids: CACDTGGYGSSWDTRQMFF. For the CDR3, the DNA is TGTGCCTGTGACACTGGGGGATACGGGAGCTCCTGGGACACCCGACAGATGTTTTTC.

This clone qualifies as medium-sized. This chain uses TRDV2 with TRDJ3; 8 bases match TRDD3. CDR3 length equals 19 residues. CDR1 and CDR2 from the germline V gene are GEAIGNYY and EKD. Trimming took 0 bases from V and 0 from J; bases not matched to a gene: 6. The CDR3 nucleotides are TGTGCCTGTGACACCTGGGGGATGGGCAGCTCCTGGGACACCCGACAGATGTTTTTC. Its protein is CACDTWGMGSSWDTRQMFF.

By its share, this clone is medium-sized (0.01 to 0.1%). V and J are TRDV2 and TRDJ3, with 8 bases identical to TRDD3. With 3 bases clipped from V and 0 bases from J, the junction kept 3 bases outside the gene matches. Germline-derived CDR1 and CDR2 are GEAIGNYY and EKD. The CDR3 spans 17 residues. CDR3 sequence reads: CACDGWGSSWDTRQMFF. CDR3 DNA sequence: TGTGCCTGTGACGGCTGGGGGAGCTCCTGGGACACCCGACAGATGTTTTTC.